One and the same sample provided the 25 T cell receptor beta chains below, sequenced in a study of blood T cell repertoires in COVID-19. Repertoires were generated with immunoSEQ multiplex PCR, while TCRdb's copy carries only in-frame clones and drops some. Seen here are approximately 140,000 clones, 81% observed once, and the top ten hold about 8%. Sequencing was carried out using peripheral blood. The source of these receptors is a human donor with acute or convalescent COVID-19. The donor label of this sample is uncertain.

The V call is TRBV19, the J call TRBJ1-2; the D is unclear. V was shortened by 0 bases and J by 4 bases, with 9 bases between the two germline ends. The CDR3 is made up of 14 amino acids. Germline V CDR1 and CDR2: LNHDA, SQIVND (reference sequence). DNA of the CDR3: TGTGCCAGTAGTATAGACCTATTCCGCTATGGCTACACCTTC. It translates to CASSIDLFRYGYTF.

The rearrangement uses TRBV10-3 and TRBJ2-7, with D possibly being TRBD2 (7 bases). The CDR3 has 16 amino acids. The ends were cut back, 2 bases at V and 3 bases at J, with 17 bases in the middle. Germline V gene data show CDR1 as ENHRY and CDR2 as SYGVKD. The CDR3 nucleotides are TGTGCCATCAGTGAGAGGGGCTGGGGGGGCCTCTACGAGCAGTACTTC. Protein: CAISERGWGGLYEQYF.

CDR3 nucleotides: TGTGCCAGCAGTTACTCGGGACAGAGTAACTATGGCTACACCTTC. Its protein product is CASSYSGQSNYGYTF. This chain links TRBV6-6 with TRBJ1-2; 7 bases are a match to TRBD1. Germline V gene sequence: CDR1 MNHNY, CDR2 SVGAGI (reference sequence). V lost 0 bases and J lost 1; bases outside the gene matches: 2. This CDR3 is 15 amino acids long.

The chain is built from TRBV4-1 and TRBJ2-2; D is ambiguous. CDR3 length equals 13 residues. V was clipped by 3 bases and J by 4 bases, with 6 bases between them. The V gene's germline CDR1 is MGHRA and CDR2 YSYEKL. The chain's CDR3 is CASSHLPTGELFF. CDR3 nucleotides: TGCGCCAGCAGCCACCTCCCCACCGGGGAGCTGTTTTTT.

The chain uses TRBV5-1 and TRBJ1-1; 9 bases map to TRBD1. V lost 4 bases, J lost 1 base, and 8 bases stayed unmatched. The CDR3 is 16 amino acids. Germline V lookup: CDR1 SGHRS, CDR2 YFSETQ. DNA of the CDR3: TGCGCCAGCAGCCTTACAGGGGGCCCACGGAACACTGAAGCTTTCTTT. Translation: CASSLTGGPRNTEAFF.

The genes are TRBV5-6 and TRBJ2-7, with D possibly matching TRBD1 (6 bases). Germline lookup yields CDR1 SGHDT and CDR2 YYEEEE. The CDR3 sequence is 14 residues long. V shed 0 bases and J shed 8 bases, with 15 bases lying between them. The CDR3 nucleotides are TGTGCCAGCAGCTTGGACAGGGTAGTGGGGCAGCAGTACTTC. It encodes CASSLDRVVGQQYF.

V usage is TRBV27 and J usage is TRBJ1-1; D is ambiguous. Germline lookup yields CDR1 MNHEY and CDR2 SMNVEV (reference sequence). The CDR3 has 14 amino acids. Trimming left V 10 bases short and J 3 bases short, with 18 bases between. Here the CDR3 reads CATAPHSADTEAFF. In DNA, the CDR3 is TGTGCCACAGCTCCCCACAGTGCAGACACTGAAGCTTTCTTT.

V is TRBV9 and J is TRBJ1-4; TRBD1 aligns across 10 bases. The CDR3 runs 16 residues. CDR1 is SGDLS and CDR2 is YYNGEE in the germline V gene. Trimming at V came to 0 bases and at J to 8 bases, leaving 7 bases not matched to a gene. The CDR3 DNA reads as TGTGCCAGCAGCGTAGGGGGACAGGGGAGTGTCGAAAAACTGTTTTTT. This codes for CASSVGGQGSVEKLFF.

The rearrangement uses TRBV13 and TRBJ2-7; tentative D call: TRBD2 (6 bases). Germline loops: CDR1 PRHDT, CDR2 FYEKMQ (reference sequence). The CDR3 is 13 amino acids. V was shortened by 1 base and J by 3 bases, with 7 bases between the two germline ends. CDR3 amino acids: CASSLAGDYEQYF. The DNA of the CDR3 is TGTGCCAGCAGCTTAGCGGGGGACTACGAGCAGTACTTC.

The genes are TRBV20-1 and TRBJ1-1; no clear D gene. The V end was cut by 6 bases, the J end by 5 bases, with 10 bases between. There are 11 residues in the CDR3. Germline CDR1 reads DFQATT; CDR2 reads SNEGSKA (reference sequence). The CDR3 DNA reads as TGCAGTGCCCACCCTAGTACTGAAGCTTTCTTT. Translated, it gives CSAHPSTEAFF.

The rearrangement uses TRBV2 and TRBJ1-2, with D perhaps TRBD1 (5 bases). Per the germline V gene, CDR1 is SNHLY and CDR2 is FYNNEI. The V and J ends lost 5 bases and 7 bases respectively, with 14 bases between them. The CDR3 extends over 13 amino acids. CDR3 DNA: TGTGCCAGCAGTCAAGGGAGGGGAAGTGGCTACACCTTC. As protein: CASSQGRGSGYTF.

The V call is TRBV24-1, the J call TRBJ2-4, with D perhaps matching TRBD1 (5 bases). The V gene's germline CDR1 is KGHDR and CDR2 SFDVKD. V lost 4 bases, J lost 9 bases, and 21 bases lay in between. CDR3 length: 16 amino acids. The CDR3 DNA is TGTGCCACCAGTGAACCTTCCCAGGGCGGTAGGAGCATTCAGTACTTC. Translated: CATSEPSQGGRSIQYF.

The rearrangement links TRBV18 to TRBJ2-1; 9 bases are shared with TRBD1. Trimming at V came to 3 bases and at J to 6 bases, leaving 3 bases not matched to a gene. Germline assignment: CDR1 KGHSH and CDR2 LQKENI. This CDR3 spans 14 amino acids. In DNA form, the CDR3 reads TGTGCCAGCTCACCCCAGGGACAGGGCAATGAGCAGTTCTTC. Translating it yields CASSPQGQGNEQFF.

The V gene is TRBV29-1, the J gene TRBJ1-1; D gene uncertain. Germline CDR1 is SQVTM and CDR2 is ANQGSEA. This CDR3 has 12 amino acids. The V end lost 6 bases, the J end lost 5 bases, and 13 bases lay between the germline ends. The DNA for the CDR3 is TGCAGCGTCGAGGTAGGAGGGACTGAAGCTTTCTTT. It is translated as CSVEVGGTEAFF. Full variable domain (remainder filled in from reference TRBV29-1 and TRBJ1-1): SAVISQKPSRDICQRGTSLTIQCQVDSQVTMMFWYRQQPGQSLTLIATANQGSEATYESGFVIDKFPISRPNLTFSTLTVSNMSPEDSSIYLCSVEVGGTEAFFGQGTRLTVV.

This clone was seen only a few times. The CDR3 sequence: CATSAGQGDGYTF. The CDR3 nucleotides read TGTGCCACCAGTGCGGGACAGGGGGATGGCTACACCTTC. V and J are TRBV24-1 and TRBJ1-2; 11 bases are a match to TRBD1. Germline V lookup: CDR1 KGHDR, CDR2 SFDVKD. Trimming took 5 bases from V and 6 from J; bases not matched to a gene: 1. This CDR3 spans 13 amino acids.

This chain connects TRBV9 to TRBJ1-4; D remains ambiguous. The CDR3 sequence is 15 residues long. V lost 0 bases and J lost 3, with 9 bases in between. Germline CDR1 and CDR2: SGDLS and YYNGEE. This chain's CDR3 is CASSVVGLPNEKLFF. The CDR3 DNA reads TGTGCCAGCAGCGTAGTAGGACTCCCTAATGAAAAACTGTTTTTT.

CDR3 amino acids: CASSSGDAGELFF. In nucleotides, the CDR3 is TGTGCCAGCAGCTCGGGGGACGCCGGGGAGCTGTTTTTT. The genes are TRBV11-3 and TRBJ2-2; D may be TRBD2 (6 bases). The CDR3 contains 13 residues. The ends were cut back, 4 bases at V and 6 bases at J, with 9 bases in the middle. From germline, CDR1 is SGHNT and CDR2 YENEEA.

V is TRBV15 and J is TRBJ1-6, with D tentatively TRBD1 (6 bases). CDR1 is LNHNV, CDR2 YYDKDF, per germline (reference sequence). The CDR3 consists of 15 residues. Between the trimmed V and J ends, which lost 5 bases and 7 bases, there was a span of 15 bases. CDR3 sequence (DNA): TGTGCCACCAGCCCGAGGGGGGGCTACAATTCACCCCTCCACTTT. Its protein product is CATSPRGGYNSPLHF.

A few counts support this clone. The chain carries TRBV10-1 and TRBJ1-1; D is undetermined. CDR1 is WNHNN, CDR2 SYGVQD, per germline (reference sequence). V lost 0 bases, J lost 5 bases, and 10 bases lay in between. This CDR3 has 14 residues. The CDR3 sequence is CASSESVRGTEAFF. CDR3 coding DNA: TGCGCCAGCAGTGAGTCAGTCCGAGGAACTGAAGCTTTCTTT.

This clone was detected a few times. This chain links TRBV5-1 with TRBJ1-4; 7 nucleotides align to TRBD1. V shed 1 base, J shed 3 bases, and the junction held 6 bases outside the gene matches. Germline assignment: CDR1 SGHRS and CDR2 YFSETQ. CDR3 length equals 16 residues. The CDR3 sequence is CASSLKGAGANEKLFF. The CDR3 DNA reads as TGCGCCAGCAGCTTGAAGGGGGCCGGGGCTAATGAAAAACTGTTTTTT.

The rearrangement uses TRBV30 and TRBJ1-5; 11 bases agree with TRBD1. The CDR3 totals 15 residues. After removal of 2 bases from V and 5 bases from J, the junction contained 5 bases not matched to a gene. The germline CDR1 and CDR2 sequences are GTSNPN and SVGIG (reference sequence). The CDR3 sequence is CAWSLGQGAHQPQHF. CDR3 DNA: TGTGCCTGGAGTCTAGGACAGGGGGCCCATCAGCCCCAGCATTTT.

The table lists this clone with a count of one. This sample also contains other DNA sequences that code for the same CDR3. This sequence joins TRBV9 and TRBJ1-1; D is unresolved. V lost 0 bases and J lost 5, with 8 bases in between. This CDR3 has 13 residues. Germline CDR1 reads SGDLS; CDR2 reads YYNGEE. The CDR3 protein is CASSVGVGTEAFF. The CDR3 DNA sequence: TGTGCCAGCAGCGTAGGAGTCGGGACTGAAGCTTTCTTT.

V and J are TRBV27 and TRBJ1-5; D is undetermined. V lost 3 bases and J lost 0, with 9 bases in between. This CDR3 contains 15 residues. Per the germline V gene, CDR1 is MNHEY and CDR2 is SMNVEV (reference sequence). DNA of the CDR3: TGTGCCAGCAGTTTGAACTCTGATAGCAATCAGCCCCAGCATTTT. This codes for CASSLNSDSNQPQHF.

The rearrangement links TRBV6-5 to TRBJ1-2, with a tentative D call TRBD1 (6 bases). There are 13 residues in the CDR3. V was pared by 11 bases and J by 4 bases, with 17 bases between. The germline V gene encodes CDR1 MNHEY and CDR2 SVGAGI. CDR3 region: CAAAGGRSYGYTF. The CDR3 nucleotides are TGTGCCGCCGCGGGGGGCCGAAGCTATGGCTACACCTTC.

This sequence joins TRBV2 and TRBJ2-5, with TRBD1 matching 11 bases. The V segment lost 6 bases and the J segment 5 bases; nucleotides outside the gene matches: 8. Looked up from germline, CDR1 is SNHLY and CDR2 is FYNNEI. The CDR3 extends over 15 amino acids. The CDR3 DNA follows: TGTGCCAGCAGGCACGGGACAGGGGGAGAGGAGACCCAGTACTTC. Its protein is CASRHGTGGEETQYF.